This TCR beta chain was sequenced during a study of blood T cell repertoires in COVID-19. Across the study: Nucleic acid was either cDNA or gDNA, and it came from T cells, B-cell-depleted T cells, or PBMCs.

Method: immunoSEQ multiplex PCR; TCRdb's copy keeps in-frame clones and lacks some. Of about 200,000 clones listed, 85% to 90% are singletons. The V gene's germline CDR1 is SEHNR and CDR2 FQNEAQ (reference sequence). Trimming pared 3 bases from V and 7 bases from J, leaving 21 bases between. CDR3 length: 16 residues. The sample was peripheral blood. The rearrangement links TRBV7-9 to TRBJ1-1; perhaps TRBD1 as D (5 bases). This receptor was identified in a man aged 50 or older with acute or convalescent COVID-19. CDR3 loop: CASSLGRSMGLIEAFF. As DNA, the CDR3 is TGTGCCAGCAGCTTGGGTAGGTCAATGGGGCTTATTGAAGCTTTCTTT.